The 10 T cell receptor beta chains below were found in one sample sequenced in a study of cytomegalovirus exposure and HLA in healthy donors. Primers: 60 Vbeta forward and 13 Jbeta reverse. TCRdb's copy holds only in-frame clones and misses some; the assay was immunoSEQ multiplex PCR. The data hold 150,000 or so clones, with about 80% observed a single time. The specimen sequenced was PBMCs. Source of these receptors: a man over 45 in good health and CMV-seropositive.

This clone was picked up a small number of times. The chain carries TRBV9 and TRBJ2-3; D might be TRBD1 (6 bases). Trimming cost V 4 bases and J 10 bases, with 16 bases left between them. Per the germline V gene, CDR1 is SGDLS and CDR2 is YYNGEE. This CDR3 is 13 amino acids long. The CDR3 sequence: CASSPRTAGAQYF. The CDR3 DNA sequence: TGTGCCAGCAGCCCCCGGACTGCAGGGGCGCAGTATTTT.

The chain couples TRBV12-5 to TRBJ1-6, with TRBD1 as a possible D gene (6 bases). CDR3 length equals 14 residues. Germline CDR1 and CDR2: LGHNT and FRNRAP. V was cut by 6 bases and J by 6 bases, with 12 bases left in between. The CDR3 protein is CASGRGGSNSPLHF. CDR3 DNA sequence: TGTGCTAGTGGGAGAGGGGGTTCTAATTCACCCCTCCACTTT.

The sample holds a few counts of this clone. The chain is built from TRBV6-5 and TRBJ1-2, with TRBD1 identical over 7 bases. V trimming: 4 bases; J trimming: 0 bases; junction bases outside the gene matches: 2. The CDR3 loop spans 14 amino acids. CDR1 is MNHEY and CDR2 is SVGAGI in the germline V gene. The DNA for the CDR3 is TGTGCCAGCAGTTGGGACAGATCTAACTATGGCTACACCTTC. Protein product: CASSWDRSNYGYTF.

The CDR3 loop is CASSLHGGATDTQYF. The CDR3 region has the DNA TGCGCCAGCAGCTTGCACGGGGGGGCCACAGATACGCAGTATTTT. V is TRBV5-1 and J is TRBJ2-3; the match to TRBD2 covers 8 bases. V was pared by 1 base and J by 2 bases, with 3 bases of the junction left unmatched. The CDR3 totals 15 residues. The V gene's germline CDR1 is SGHRS and CDR2 YFSETQ.

The chain employs TRBV5-1 and TRBJ2-1, with a weak D call TRBD1 (6 bases). CDR1 SGHRS and CDR2 YFSETQ come from the germline V gene. The CDR3 has 14 amino acids. The ends were cut back, 0 bases at V and 7 bases at J, with 11 bases in the middle. The CDR3 loop is CASSLEARGNEQFF. The CDR3 region has the DNA TGCGCCAGCAGCTTGGAGGCCAGGGGAAATGAGCAGTTCTTC.

The chain combines TRBV5-1 with TRBJ2-5; no reliable D call. CDR1 and CDR2 (germline): SGHRS, YFSETQ. The CDR3 spans 14 residues. The V end lost 4 bases, the J end lost 2 bases, and 12 bases lay between the germline ends. The DNA of the CDR3 is TGCGCCAGCAGCCTGGGTGGCTCTCAAGAGACCCAGTACTTC. Amino acids: CASSLGGSQETQYF.

V and J are TRBV7-9 and TRBJ1-1; 10 bases fit TRBD1. Germline values: CDR1 SEHNR, CDR2 FQNEAQ (reference sequence). The CDR3 is 13 amino acids. J lost 5 bases, V lost 11 bases, and 8 bases had no gene match. The CDR3 DNA is TGTGCCGGAATAAGGACAGGGGGAACTGAAGCTTTCTTT. It specifies CAGIRTGGTEAFF.

The V call is TRBV30, the J call TRBJ2-2; possibly TRBD1 for D (5 bases). CDR1 and CDR2 from the germline V gene are GTSNPN and SVGIG (reference sequence). Trimming took 3 bases from V and 3 from J, leaving 11 bases between them. The CDR3 is made up of 14 amino acids. This CDR3 is CAWRTGHHTGELFF. In DNA form, the CDR3 reads TGTGCCTGGAGGACTGGACACCACACCGGGGAGCTGTTTTTT.

The chain joins TRBV4-2 to TRBJ2-1; 7 bases line up with TRBD2. V was clipped by 0 bases and J by 10 bases; unmatched bases: 15. Germline CDR1 is LGHNA and CDR2 is YNFKEQ. The CDR3 runs to 17 residues. The CDR3 is CASSQDHTSDALCEQFF. Here the CDR3 DNA reads TGTGCCAGCAGCCAAGATCACACTAGCGACGCCTTATGCGAGCAGTTCTTC.

The chain joins TRBV20-1 to TRBJ2-3; a possible D gene is TRBD2 (5 bases). This CDR3 is built from 11 residues. CDR1 is DFQATT, CDR2 SNEGSKA, per germline (reference sequence). V was clipped by 6 bases and J by 5 bases, with 9 bases between them. Here the CDR3 reads CSAPSLDTQYF. CDR3 sequence (DNA): TGCAGTGCGCCTAGCTTAGATACGCAGTATTTT.